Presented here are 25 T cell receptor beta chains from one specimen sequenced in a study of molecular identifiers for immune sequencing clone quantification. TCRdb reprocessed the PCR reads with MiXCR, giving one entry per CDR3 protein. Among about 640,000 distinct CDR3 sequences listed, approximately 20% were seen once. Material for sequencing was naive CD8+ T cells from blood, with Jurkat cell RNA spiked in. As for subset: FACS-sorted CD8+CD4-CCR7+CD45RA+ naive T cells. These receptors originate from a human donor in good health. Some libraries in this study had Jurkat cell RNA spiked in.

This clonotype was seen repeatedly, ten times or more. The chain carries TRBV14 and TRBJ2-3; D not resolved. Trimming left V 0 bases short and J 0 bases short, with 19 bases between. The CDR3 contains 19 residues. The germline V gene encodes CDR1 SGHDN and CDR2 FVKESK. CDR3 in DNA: TGTGCCAGCAGCCAAGATATTGGAAGAGGAGTTCCTAGCACAGATACGCAGTATTTT. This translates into CASSQDIGRGVPSTDTQYF.

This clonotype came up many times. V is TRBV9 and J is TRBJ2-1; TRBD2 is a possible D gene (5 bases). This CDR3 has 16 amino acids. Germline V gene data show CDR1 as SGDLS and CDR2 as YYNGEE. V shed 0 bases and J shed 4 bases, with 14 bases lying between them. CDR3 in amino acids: CASSVGPADPYNEQFF. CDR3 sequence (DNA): TGTGCCAGCAGCGTAGGGCCAGCGGACCCTTACAATGAGCAGTTCTTC.

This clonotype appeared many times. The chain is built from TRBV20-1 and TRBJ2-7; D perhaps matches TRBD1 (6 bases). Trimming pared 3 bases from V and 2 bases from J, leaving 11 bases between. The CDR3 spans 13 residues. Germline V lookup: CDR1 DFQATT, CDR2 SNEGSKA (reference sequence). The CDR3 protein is CSARARGTYEQYF. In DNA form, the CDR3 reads TGCAGTGCTAGGGCCAGGGGTACCTACGAGCAGTACTTC.

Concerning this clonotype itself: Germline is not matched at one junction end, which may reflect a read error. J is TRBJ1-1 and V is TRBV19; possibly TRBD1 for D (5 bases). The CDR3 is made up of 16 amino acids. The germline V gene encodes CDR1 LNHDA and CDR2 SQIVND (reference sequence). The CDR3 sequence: CASSIGPRGMNAEAFF. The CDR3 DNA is TGTGCCAGTAGTATAGGTCCGAGGGGCATGAACGCTGAAGCTTTCTTT.

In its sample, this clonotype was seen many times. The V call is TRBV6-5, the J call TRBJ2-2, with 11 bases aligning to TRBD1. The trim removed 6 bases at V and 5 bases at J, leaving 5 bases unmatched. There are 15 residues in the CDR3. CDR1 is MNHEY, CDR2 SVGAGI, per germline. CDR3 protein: CASSPDRGRTGELFF. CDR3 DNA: TGTGCCAGCAGCCCGGACAGGGGGCGAACCGGGGAGCTGTTTTTT.

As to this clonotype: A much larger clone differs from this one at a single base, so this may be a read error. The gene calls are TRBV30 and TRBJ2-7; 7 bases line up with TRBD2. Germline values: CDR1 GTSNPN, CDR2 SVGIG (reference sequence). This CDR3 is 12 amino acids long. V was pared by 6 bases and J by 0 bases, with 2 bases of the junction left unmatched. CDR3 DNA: TGTGCCTGCGCTAGCGGCTCCTACGAGCAGTACTTC. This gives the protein CACASGSYEQYF.

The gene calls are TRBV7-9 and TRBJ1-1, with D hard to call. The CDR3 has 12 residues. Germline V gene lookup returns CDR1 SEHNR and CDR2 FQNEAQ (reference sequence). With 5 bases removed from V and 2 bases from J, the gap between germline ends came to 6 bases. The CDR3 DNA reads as TGTGCCAGCAGCCGGATAAACACTGAAGCTTTCTTT. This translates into CASSRINTEAFF.

CDR3 residues: CASSHRDLYHEQFF. CDR3 bases: TGTGCCAGCAGTCACCGGGACCTTTACCATGAGCAGTTCTTC. This sequence joins TRBV9 and TRBJ2-1; tentatively, D is TRBD1 or TRBD2 (5 bases each). Germline V lookup: CDR1 SGDLS, CDR2 YYNGEE. With 5 bases removed from V and 8 bases from J, the gap between germline ends came to 17 bases. CDR3 size: 14 residues.

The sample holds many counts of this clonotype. The CDR3 here is CASRGTGSDTQYF. The CDR3 DNA sequence: TGTGCCAGCAGGGGGACAGGCTCGGATACGCAGTATTTT. The J gene is TRBJ2-3, the V gene TRBV13; 8 bases match TRBD1. Germline-derived CDR1 and CDR2 are PRHDT and FYEKMQ (reference sequence). J lost 6 bases, V lost 6 bases, and 5 bases had no gene match. The CDR3 is made up of 13 amino acids.

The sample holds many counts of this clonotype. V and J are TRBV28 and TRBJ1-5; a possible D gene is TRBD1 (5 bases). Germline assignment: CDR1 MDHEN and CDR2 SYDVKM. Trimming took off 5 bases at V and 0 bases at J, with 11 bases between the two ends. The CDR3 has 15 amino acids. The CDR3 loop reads CASSGGGYSNQPQHF. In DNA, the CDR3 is TGTGCCAGCAGTGGTGGGGGGTATAGCAATCAGCCCCAGCATTTT.

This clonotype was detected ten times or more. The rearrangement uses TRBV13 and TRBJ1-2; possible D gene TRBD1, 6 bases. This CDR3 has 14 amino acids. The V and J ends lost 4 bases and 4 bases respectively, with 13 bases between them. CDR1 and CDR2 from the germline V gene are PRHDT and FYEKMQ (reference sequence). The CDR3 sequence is CASSSIRGAYGYTF. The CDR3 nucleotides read TGTGCCAGCAGCTCTATCAGGGGCGCCTATGGCTACACCTTC.

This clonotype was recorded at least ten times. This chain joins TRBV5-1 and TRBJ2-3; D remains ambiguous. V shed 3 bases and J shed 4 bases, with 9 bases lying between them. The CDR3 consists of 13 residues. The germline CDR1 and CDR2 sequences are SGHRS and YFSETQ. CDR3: CASSWSDADTQYF. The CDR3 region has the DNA TGCGCCAGCAGCTGGAGCGACGCAGATACGCAGTATTTT.

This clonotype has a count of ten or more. CDR3 residues: CASSQARTGYEQYF. The CDR3 coding sequence is TGCGCCAGCAGCCAAGCCAGGACAGGCTACGAGCAGTACTTC. This chain uses TRBV4-1 with TRBJ2-7, with 7 bases lining up with TRBD1. Germline CDR1 and CDR2: MGHRA and YSYEKL. The CDR3 is made up of 14 amino acids. J was trimmed by 3 bases and V by 1 base; bases with no gene match: 3.

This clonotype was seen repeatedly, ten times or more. For the CDR3, the DNA is TGTGCCCCTCGAGGTTCCTACGAGCAGTACTTC. The encoded protein is CAPRGSYEQYF. The chain has TRBV7-4 and TRBJ2-7; D gene unclear. Trimming removed 11 bases at V and 1 base at J, with 9 bases between. The CDR3 has 11 residues. Germline V CDR1 and CDR2: SGHVT, SQSDAQ.

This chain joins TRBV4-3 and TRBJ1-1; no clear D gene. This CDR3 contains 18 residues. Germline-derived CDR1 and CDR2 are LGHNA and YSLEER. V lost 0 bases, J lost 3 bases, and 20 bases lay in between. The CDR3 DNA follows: TGCGCCAGCAGCCAAGATCGCCGCAATCTCCCCCCTTACACTGAAGCTTTCTTT. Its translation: CASSQDRRNLPPYTEAFF.

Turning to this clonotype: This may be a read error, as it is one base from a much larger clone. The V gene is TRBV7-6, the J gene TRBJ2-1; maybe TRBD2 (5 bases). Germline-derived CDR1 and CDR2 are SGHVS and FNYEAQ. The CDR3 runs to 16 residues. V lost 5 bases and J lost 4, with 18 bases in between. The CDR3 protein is CASSTTPSRSYNEQFF. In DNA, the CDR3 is TGTGCCAGCAGCACAACTCCTAGCAGGAGTTACAATGAGCAGTTCTTC. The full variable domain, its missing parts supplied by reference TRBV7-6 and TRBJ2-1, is GAGVSQSPRYKVTKRGQDVALRCDPISGHVSLYWYRQALGQGPEFLTYFNYEAQQDKSGLPNDRFSAERPEGSISTLTIQRTEQRDSAMYRCASSTTPSRSYNEQFFGPGTRLTVL.

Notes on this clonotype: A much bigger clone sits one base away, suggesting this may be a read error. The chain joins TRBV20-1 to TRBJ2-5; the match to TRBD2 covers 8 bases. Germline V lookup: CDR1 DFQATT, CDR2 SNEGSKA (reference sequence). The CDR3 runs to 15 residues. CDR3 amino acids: CSARDWRGAQETQHF. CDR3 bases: TGCAGTGCTAGAGATTGGCGGGGGGCCCAAGAGACCCAGCACTTC.

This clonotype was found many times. The CDR3 loop reads CAWETGTGDEKLFF. CDR3 DNA sequence: TGTGCCTGGGAGACCGGGACAGGCGATGAAAAACTGTTTTTT. The rearrangement links TRBV30 to TRBJ1-4; 8 bases map to TRBD1. This CDR3 region has 14 residues. Germline V gene lookup returns CDR1 GTSNPN and CDR2 SVGIG (reference sequence). After removal of 5 bases from V and 6 bases from J, the junction contained 8 bases not matched to a gene. Looking up the rest from reference TRBV30 and TRBJ1-4 gives the full variable domain: SQTIHQWPATLVQPVGSPLSLECTVEGTSNPNLYWYRQAAGRGLQLLFYSVGIGQISSEVPQNLSASRPQDRQFILSSKKLLLSDSGFYLCAWETGTGDEKLFFGSGTQLSVL.

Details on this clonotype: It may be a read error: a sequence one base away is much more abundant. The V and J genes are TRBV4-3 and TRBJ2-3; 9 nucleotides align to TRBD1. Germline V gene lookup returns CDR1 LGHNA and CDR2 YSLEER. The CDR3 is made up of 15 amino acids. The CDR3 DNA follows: TGCGCCGGCAGCCACGACAGGGGGAGCACAGATACGCAGTATTTT. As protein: CAGSHDRGSTDTQYF.

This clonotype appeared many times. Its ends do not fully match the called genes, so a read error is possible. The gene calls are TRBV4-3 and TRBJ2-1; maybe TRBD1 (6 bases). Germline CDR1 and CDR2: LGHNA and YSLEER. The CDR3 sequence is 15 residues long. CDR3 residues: CASRQVQGGYNEQFF. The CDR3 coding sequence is TGCGCCAGCAGACAAGTACAGGGTGGATACAATGAGCAGTTCTTC.

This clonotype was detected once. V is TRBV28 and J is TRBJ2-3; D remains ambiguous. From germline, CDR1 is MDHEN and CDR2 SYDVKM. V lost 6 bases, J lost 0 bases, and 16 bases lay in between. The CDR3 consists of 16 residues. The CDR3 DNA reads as TGTGCCAGCAGGCCCGGGCCATCGGCGAGCACAGATACGCAGTATTTT. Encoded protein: CASRPGPSASTDTQYF. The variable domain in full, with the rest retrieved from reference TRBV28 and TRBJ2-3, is DVKVTQSSRYLVKRTGEKVFLECVQDMDHENMFWYRQDPGLGLRLIYFSYDVKMKEKGDIPEGYSVSREKKERFSLILESASTNQTSMYLCASRPGPSASTDTQYFGPGTRLTVL.

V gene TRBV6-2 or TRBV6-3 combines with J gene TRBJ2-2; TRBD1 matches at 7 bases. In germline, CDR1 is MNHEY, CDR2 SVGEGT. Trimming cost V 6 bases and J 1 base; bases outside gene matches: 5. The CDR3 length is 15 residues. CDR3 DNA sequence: TGTGCCAGCAGACTCTGGACAGGGAACACCGGGGAGCTGTTTTTT. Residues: CASRLWTGNTGELFF.

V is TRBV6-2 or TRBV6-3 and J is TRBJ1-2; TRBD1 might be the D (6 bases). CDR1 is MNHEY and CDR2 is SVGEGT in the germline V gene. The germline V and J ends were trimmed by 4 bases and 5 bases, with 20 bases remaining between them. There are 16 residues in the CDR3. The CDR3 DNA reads TGTGCCAGCAGTTTGAGTCGACCGGGGGGCGTTTATGGCTACACCTTC. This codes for CASSLSRPGGVYGYTF.

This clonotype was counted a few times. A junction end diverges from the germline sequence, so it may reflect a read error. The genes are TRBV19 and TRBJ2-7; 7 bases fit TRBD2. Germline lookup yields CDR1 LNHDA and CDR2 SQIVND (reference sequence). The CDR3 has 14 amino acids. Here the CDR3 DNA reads TGTGCAAGTAGGTGGCGGGGGAGCTCCTACGAGCAGTACTTC. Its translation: CASRWRGSSYEQYF. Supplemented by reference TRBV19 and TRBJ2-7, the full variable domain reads DGGITQSPKYLFRKEGQNVTLSCEQNLNHDAMYWYRQDPGQGLRLIYYSQIVNDFQKGDIAEGYSVSREKKESFPLTVTSAQKNPTAFYLCASRWRGSSYEQYFGPGTRLTVT.

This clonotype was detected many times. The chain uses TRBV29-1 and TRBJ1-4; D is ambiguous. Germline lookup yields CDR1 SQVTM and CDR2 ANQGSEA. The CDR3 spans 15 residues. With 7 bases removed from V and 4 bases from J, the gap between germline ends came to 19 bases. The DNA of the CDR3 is TGCAGCGAGAAGAGAGGAGCCAAAAGTAATGAAAAACTGTTTTTT. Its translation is CSEKRGAKSNEKLFF.